The 15 T cell receptor beta chains in this list originate from one sample, sequenced in a study of blood T cells in healthy people across ages. Combining a sample-barcoded 5' primer with a J-beta primer mix, a second PCR ran for about 7 to 12 cycles. MiXCR, run by TCRdb on the 5' RACE reads, gives a single entry per CDR3 protein. The sample contains 1.5 million to 2 million distinct CDR3 sequences, 30% to 40% of which appear only once. The sequenced material came from blood. These receptor sequences come from a human donor in good health.

The sample holds a few counts of this clonotype. This rearrangement joins TRBV12-3 or TRBV12-4 to TRBJ1-1, with 7 bases fitting TRBD1. The V segment lost 7 bases and the J segment 6 bases; nucleotides outside the gene matches: 11. This CDR3 region has 14 residues. The CDR3 nucleotides read TGTGCCAGCACCCGACAGGGAGTAAGTTCTGAAGCTTTCTTT. As protein: CASTRQGVSSEAFF.

This clonotype was detected only a few times. The chain has TRBV9 and TRBJ2-1; D may be TRBD1 (6 bases). Looked up from germline, CDR1 is SGDLS and CDR2 is YYNGEE. Trimming shortened V by 2 bases and J by 9 bases, and 12 bases separated the two germline ends. The CDR3 has 13 residues. CDR3 amino acids: CASSVVGAGEQFF. The CDR3 region has the DNA TGTGCCAGCAGCGTCGTGGGGGCGGGTGAGCAGTTCTTC.

This clonotype was counted a few times. The V gene is TRBV5-1, the J gene TRBJ2-5, with TRBD1 as a possible D gene (6 bases). The V end lost 3 bases, the J end lost 7 bases, and 16 bases lay between the germline ends. The CDR3 has 14 residues. Germline V gives CDR1 SGHRS, CDR2 YFSETQ. CDR3: CASSSQGSAGTQYF. The CDR3 bases are TGCGCCAGCAGCTCTCAGGGGTCCGCGGGGACCCAGTACTTC. The full variable domain, its missing parts supplied by reference TRBV5-1 and TRBJ2-5, is KAGVTQTPRYLIKTRGQQVTLSCSPISGHRSVSWYQQTPGQGLQFLFEYFSETQRNKGNFPGRFSGRQFSNSRSEMNVSTLELGDSALYLCASSSQGSAGTQYFGPGTRLLVL.

The DNA of the CDR3 is TGTGCCAGCAGCCCATACCGGGGAGGGGGCGGCACTGAAGCTTTCTTT. Translated: CASSPYRGGGGTEAFF. J is TRBJ1-1 and V is TRBV7-9, with 7 bases that match TRBD1. The length of the CDR3 is 16 residues. The germline V gene encodes CDR1 SEHNR and CDR2 FQNEAQ (reference sequence). The V gene end was trimmed by 5 bases and the J gene end by 4 bases; junction bases not matched to a gene: 13.

With regard to this clonotype: Compared with germline, one end of the junction differs, possibly owing to a read error. V gene TRBV7-3 combines with J gene TRBJ2-6, with TRBD2 identical over 10 bases. The CDR3 covers 14 residues. Looked up from germline, CDR1 is SGHTA and CDR2 is FQGTGA. The CDR3 region has the DNA TGTGCCAGCAGCCCCAGCGGGGGGGCCAACGTCCGGACTTTC. Protein product: CASSPSGGANVRTF.

J is TRBJ2-2 and V is TRBV12-3 or TRBV12-4, with a possible D match to TRBD2 (5 bases). V lost 6 bases and J lost 8, with 13 bases in between. The length of the CDR3 is 13 residues. The CDR3 sequence is CASSQTSQGELFF. The CDR3, as DNA: TGTGCCAGCAGCCAAACTAGTCAAGGGGAGCTGTTTTTT.

The genes are TRBV4-2 and TRBJ2-3; D gene unclear. The V gene's germline CDR1 is LGHNA and CDR2 YNFKEQ. V lost 0 bases to trimming and J lost 4 bases, with 8 bases between them. This CDR3 region has 14 residues. DNA of the CDR3: TGTGCCAGCAGCCAAGATTTGAACTCAGATACGCAGTATTTT. As protein: CASSQDLNSDTQYF.

This clonotype was detected only a few times. This sequence joins TRBV4-2 and TRBJ2-1, with D perhaps TRBD2 (5 bases). The CDR3 has 12 residues. V dropped 4 bases and J dropped 8 bases, with 9 bases sitting between them. Per the germline V gene, CDR1 is LGHNA and CDR2 is YNFKEQ. The CDR3 sequence: CASSLAQDEQFF. The CDR3 nucleotides are TGTGCCAGCAGCCTAGCGCAGGATGAGCAGTTCTTC.

The chain links TRBV30 to TRBJ1-2, with D uncertain. The germline V gene encodes CDR1 GTSNPN and CDR2 SVGIG (reference sequence). The CDR3 covers 16 residues. V was cut by 1 base and J by 2 bases, with 17 bases left in between. CDR3 sequence: CAWSGRLLRLNYGYTF. The CDR3 region has the DNA TGTGCCTGGAGTGGCCGCCTTCTACGGCTCAACTATGGCTACACCTTC.

The chain has TRBV9 and TRBJ2-3; TRBD1 agrees at 7 bases. The CDR3 has 16 residues. The germline V gene encodes CDR1 SGDLS and CDR2 YYNGEE. V was pared by 4 bases and J by 2 bases, with 10 bases of the junction left unmatched. The CDR3 coding sequence is TGTGCCAGCAGCCCTATTCGGGACAGTCACACAGATACGCAGTATTTT. Protein product: CASSPIRDSHTDTQYF.

Here the CDR3 reads CASSLSPGRANYGYTF. In DNA, the CDR3 is TGTGCCAGCAGTTTATCCCCGGGACGGGCTAACTATGGCTACACCTTC. V and J are TRBV27 and TRBJ1-2; D might be TRBD1 (5 bases). This CDR3 has 16 residues. The V gene lost 0 bases and the J gene lost 0 bases, with 11 bases spanning the gap. The V gene's germline CDR1 is MNHEY and CDR2 SMNVEV (reference sequence).

Comment on this clonotype: The junction shows a germline mismatch at one end, possibly a read error. The chain recombines TRBV5-1 with TRBJ2-1; D unclear. The CDR3 runs to 13 residues. The germline gives CDR1 SGHRS, CDR2 YFSETQ. The CDR3 here is CASSLELNNGQFF. In DNA form, the CDR3 reads TGCGCCAGCAGCTTGGAACTAAACAATGGGCAGTTCTTC.

The chain recombines TRBV5-6 with TRBJ2-5; D uncertain. With 7 bases removed from V and 2 bases from J, the gap between germline ends came to 12 bases. Per the germline V gene, CDR1 is SGHDT and CDR2 is YYEEEE. CDR3 size: 13 residues. CDR3 coding DNA: TGTGCCAGCGGCGGTGTGAATCAAGAGACCCAGTACTTC. Translated, it gives CASGGVNQETQYF.

This chain joins TRBV4-3 and TRBJ2-1; D possibly matches TRBD1 or TRBD2 (5 bases each). Germline values: CDR1 LGHNA, CDR2 YSLEER. The CDR3 has 12 residues. V was pared by 5 bases and J by 9 bases, with 11 bases between. In nucleotides, the CDR3 is TGCGCCAGCAGCAGGGGAGTTGGTGAGCAGTTCTTC. Protein product: CASSRGVGEQFF.

The chain is built from TRBV13 and TRBJ1-1; 11 nucleotides agree with TRBD1. CDR1 is PRHDT, CDR2 FYEKMQ, per germline (reference sequence). V lost 4 bases to trimming and J lost 4 bases; unmatched junction nucleotides: 17. This CDR3 comprises 19 residues. The CDR3 is CASSSLGQGEIGLGTEAFF. DNA for the CDR3: TGTGCCAGCAGCTCCCTGGGACAGGGGGAAATCGGCTTGGGCACTGAAGCTTTCTTT.